The entry that follows covers one T cell receptor beta chain sequence. Its antigen is not identified. This entry is derived from a study of PD-1 blockade in classical Hodgkin lymphoma. Data came from immunoSEQ multiplex PCR; TCRdb stores just in-frame clones and leaves some out. Of over 20,000 clones in the sample, approximately 89% were seen once. Points from the study as a whole: While CD8+ TCR diversity did not rise significantly by C4D1, CD4+ TCR diversity did. Relapsed/refractory patients reportedly had the lowest baseline TCR diversity, below newly diagnosed patients, who were below healthy donors.

Time point specified: cycle 4 day 1 (C4D1), after 6 weeks of nivolumab. Relapse after autologous stem cell transplantation occurred in every patient, and brentuximab vedotin exposure varied. Trimming took off 4 bases at V and 1 base at J, with 8 bases between the two ends. The germline V gene encodes CDR1 SGHRS and CDR2 YFSETQ. The CDR3 runs to 13 residues. This receptor was identified in a human donor with classical Hodgkin lymphoma. This rearrangement joins TRBV5-1 to TRBJ2-5; D remains ambiguous. Sequences were derived from peripheral blood mononuclear cells (PBMCs), sampled before the fourth cycle of nivolumab. CDR3 DNA: TGCGCCAGCAGCCCCCGGCCCCAAGAGACCCAGTACTTC. Its protein product is CASSPRPQETQYF.